Listed below are T cell receptor beta chains from one sample, sequenced in a study of T-cell memory formation after mild COVID-19. TCRdb re-called the 5' RACE reads through MiXCR, storing one row per CDR3 protein. The table shows about 560,000 distinct CDR3 sequences, with roughly 21% occurring only once. Material for sequencing was PBMCs or a T cell subset sorted from them (not recorded which). These receptors came from an adult woman who had mild COVID-19 (a few samples of this study predate the infection). Cell type and time point are not known. CDR3s include the opening cysteine and the closing phenylalanine or tryptophan. The order of the fields is V gene, D gene, clone size, J gene, CDR3 DNA, CDR3 protein. The D gene is left open where the match is weak. Some rows have no size entry. The others give once, few or many, or a class for an expanded clone.

TRBV29-1,NA,NA,TRBJ2-3,TGCAGTGGGAGTCCCAGCACAGATACGCAGTATTTT,CSGSPSTDTQYF
TRBV6-2/TRBV6-3,TRBD2,NA,TRBJ2-2,TGTGCCAGCAGTCTCCCGAAGACTAGCGGGGGGTCCAGCACCGGGGAGCTGTTTTTT,CASSLPKTSGGSSTGELFF
TRBV29-1,NA,NA,TRBJ1-1,TGCAGCGTTGGGTACAACACTGAAGCTTTCTTT,CSVGYNTEAFF
TRBV29-1,NA,NA,TRBJ2-4,TGCAGCGTTGGTCTAGGCGGCATTCAGTACTTC,CSVGLGGIQYF
TRBV12-3/TRBV12-4,NA,NA,TRBJ2-6,TGTGCCAGCAGTATGTGGAGGACTGGGGCCAACGTCCTGACTTTC,CASSMWRTGANVLTF
TRBV20-1,NA,NA,TRBJ2-5,TGCAGTGCTAGGCCCGGGGAGACCCAGTACTTC,CSARPGETQYF
TRBV4-2,NA,few,TRBJ1-5,TGTGCCAGCAGCCAAGTCGGAGACCCTCGGCTGGATCAGCCCCAGCATTTT,CASSQVGDPRLDQPQHF
TRBV30,NA,few,TRBJ1-5,TGTGCCGGCGGGAGCAATCAGCCCCAGCATTTT,CAGGSNQPQHF
TRBV9,NA,NA,TRBJ1-1,TGTGCCAGCAGCGTCGGAGACCGGGACATAAACACTGAAGCTTTCTTT,CASSVGDRDINTEAFF
TRBV18,NA,NA,TRBJ2-3,TGTGCCAGCTCACGGAAAGGGGAGGATACGCAGTATTTT,CASSRKGEDTQYF
TRBV27,NA,few,TRBJ1-2,TGTGCCAGCAGTTTGCAACACAACTATGGCTACACCTTC,CASSLQHNYGYTF
TRBV10-3,TRBD1,few,TRBJ1-1,TGTGCCATCAGTGAGTCACAGGGGTACACTGAAGCTTTCTTT,CAISESQGYTEAFF
TRBV3-1,NA,many,TRBJ2-1,TGTGCCAGCAGCCCGACTCAGCGGTTATCGTACAATGAGCAGTTCTTC,CASSPTQRLSYNEQFF
TRBV24-1,NA,NA,TRBJ2-7,TGTGCCACCAGTGACCAGAGAAGTATACACGAGCAGTACTTC,CATSDQRSIHEQYF
TRBV27,TRBD2,few,TRBJ2-7,TGTGCCAGCAGCTTGGGACTAGCGGGAGGACACTACGAGCAGTACTTC,CASSLGLAGGHYEQYF
TRBV29-1,NA,many,TRBJ2-7,NA,CSVGDGSLKYF
TRBV5-1,NA,few,TRBJ1-2,TGCGCCAGCAGCGCGGGACATACCGAGGATTTTGGCTACACCTTC,CASSAGHTEDFGYTF
TRBV6-2/TRBV6-3,NA,many,TRBJ2-7,TGTGCCAGCAGTTCCCGCCGGCACAGGGCCGGGAACGAGCAGTACTTC,CASSSRRHRAGNEQYF
TRBV12-3/TRBV12-4,NA,NA,TRBJ1-1,TGTGCCAGCAGTTTAGGATCCCGAACTGAAGCTTTCTTT,CASSLGSRTEAFF
TRBV2,TRBD2,few,TRBJ2-7,TGTGCCAGCACGGAGCGGGGGGCGACCTACGAGCAGTACTTC,CASTERGATYEQYF
TRBV6-5,NA,few,TRBJ1-1,TGTGCCAGCAGTTATAGGAAGGTTGGTGGCAACACTGAAGCTTTCTTT,CASSYRKVGGNTEAFF
TRBV9,NA,NA,TRBJ2-7,TGTGCCAGCAGCGTAGGTCTGACATTCGAGCAGTACTTC,CASSVGLTFEQYF
TRBV7-2,NA,many,TRBJ1-6,TGTGCCAGCAGCTTAAACACAGGGAGTAATTCACCCCTCCACTTT,CASSLNTGSNSPLHF